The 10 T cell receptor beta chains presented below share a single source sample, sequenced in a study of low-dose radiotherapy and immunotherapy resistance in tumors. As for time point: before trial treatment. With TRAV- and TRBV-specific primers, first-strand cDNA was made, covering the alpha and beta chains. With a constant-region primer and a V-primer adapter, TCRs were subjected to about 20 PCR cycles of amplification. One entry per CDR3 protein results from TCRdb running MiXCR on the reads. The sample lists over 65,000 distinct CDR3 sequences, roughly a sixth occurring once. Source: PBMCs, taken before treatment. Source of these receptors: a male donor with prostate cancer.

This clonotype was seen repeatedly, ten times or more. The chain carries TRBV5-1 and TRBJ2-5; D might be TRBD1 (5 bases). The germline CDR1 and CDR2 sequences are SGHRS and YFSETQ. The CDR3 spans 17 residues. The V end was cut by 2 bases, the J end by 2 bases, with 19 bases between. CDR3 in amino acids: CASSFGASNNGQETQYF. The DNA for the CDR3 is TGCGCCAGCAGCTTTGGGGCTTCCAACAACGGACAAGAGACCCAGTACTTC.

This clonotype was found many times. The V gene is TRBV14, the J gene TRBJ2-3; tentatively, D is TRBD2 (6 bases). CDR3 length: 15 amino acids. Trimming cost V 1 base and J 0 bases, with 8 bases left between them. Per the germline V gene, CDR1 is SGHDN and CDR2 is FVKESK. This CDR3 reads CASSQGLVSTDTQYF. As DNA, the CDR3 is TGTGCCAGCAGCCAAGGACTAGTGAGCACAGATACGCAGTATTTT.

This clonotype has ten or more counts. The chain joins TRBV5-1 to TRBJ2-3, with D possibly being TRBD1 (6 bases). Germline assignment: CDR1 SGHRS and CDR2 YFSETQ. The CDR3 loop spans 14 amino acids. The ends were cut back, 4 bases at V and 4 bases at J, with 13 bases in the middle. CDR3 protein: CASSESGGPDTQYF. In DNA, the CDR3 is TGCGCCAGCAGCGAGAGTGGGGGCCCAGATACGCAGTATTTT.

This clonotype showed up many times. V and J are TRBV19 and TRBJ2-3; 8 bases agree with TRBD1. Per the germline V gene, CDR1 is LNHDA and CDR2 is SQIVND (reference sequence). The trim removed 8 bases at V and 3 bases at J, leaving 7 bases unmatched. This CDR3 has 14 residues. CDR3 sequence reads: CASLDRDTTDTQYF. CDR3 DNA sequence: TGTGCCAGTCTGGACAGGGACACGACAGATACGCAGTATTTT.

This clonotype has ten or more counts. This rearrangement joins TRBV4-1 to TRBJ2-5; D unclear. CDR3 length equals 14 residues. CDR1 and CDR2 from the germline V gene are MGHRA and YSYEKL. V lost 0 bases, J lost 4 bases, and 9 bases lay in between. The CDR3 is CASSQEAGRETQYF. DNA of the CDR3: TGCGCCAGCAGCCAAGAGGCTGGGCGAGAGACCCAGTACTTC.

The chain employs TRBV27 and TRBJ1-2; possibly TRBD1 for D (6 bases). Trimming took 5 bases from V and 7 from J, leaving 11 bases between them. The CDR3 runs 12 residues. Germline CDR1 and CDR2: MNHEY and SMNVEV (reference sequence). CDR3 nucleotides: TGTGCCAGCAGTCAAGGGGGGGCTGGCTACACCTTC. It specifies CASSQGGAGYTF.

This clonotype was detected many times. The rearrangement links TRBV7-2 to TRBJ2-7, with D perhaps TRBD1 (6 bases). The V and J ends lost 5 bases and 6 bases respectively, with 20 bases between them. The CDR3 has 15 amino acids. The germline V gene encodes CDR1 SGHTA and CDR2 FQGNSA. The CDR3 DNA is TGTGCCAGCAGCCACGCGCTTTTAGGGGGTACCGAGCAGTACTTC. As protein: CASSHALLGGTEQYF. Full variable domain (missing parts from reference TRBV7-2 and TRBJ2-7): GAGVSQSPSNKVTEKGKDVELRCDPISGHTALYWYRQSLGQGLEFLIYFQGNSAPDKSGLPSDRFSAERTGGSVSTLTIQRTQQEDSAVYLCASSHALLGGTEQYFGPGTRLTVT.

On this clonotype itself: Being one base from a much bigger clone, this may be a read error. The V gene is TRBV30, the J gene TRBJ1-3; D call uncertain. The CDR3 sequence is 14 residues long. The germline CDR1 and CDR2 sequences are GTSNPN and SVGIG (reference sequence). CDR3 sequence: CAWSLALSGYTIYF. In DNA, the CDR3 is TGTGCCTGGAGCTTGGCCCTCTCTGGATACACCATATATTTT. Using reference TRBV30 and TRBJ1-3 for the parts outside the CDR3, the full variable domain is SQTIHQWPATLVQPVGSPLSLECTVEGTSNPNLYWYRQAAGRGLQLLFYSVGIGQISSEVPQNLSASRPQDRQFILSSKKLLLSDSGFYLCAWSLALSGYTIYFGEGSWLTVV.

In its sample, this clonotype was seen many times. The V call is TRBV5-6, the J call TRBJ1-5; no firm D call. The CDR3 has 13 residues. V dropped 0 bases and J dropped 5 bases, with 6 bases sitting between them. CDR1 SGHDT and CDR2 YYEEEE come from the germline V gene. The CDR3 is CASSLGLDQPQHF. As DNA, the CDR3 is TGTGCCAGCAGCTTGGGCCTTGATCAGCCCCAGCATTTT.

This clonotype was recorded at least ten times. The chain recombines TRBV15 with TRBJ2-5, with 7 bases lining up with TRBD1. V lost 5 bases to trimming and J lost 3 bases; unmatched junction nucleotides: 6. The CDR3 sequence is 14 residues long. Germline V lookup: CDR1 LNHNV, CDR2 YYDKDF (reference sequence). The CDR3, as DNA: TGTGCCACCAGCCGGACAGGCAGAGAAGAGACCCAGTACTTC. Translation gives CATSRTGREETQYF.